These T cell receptor beta chains were read from a single sample in a study of blood T cell repertoires in COVID-19. Generated by immunoSEQ multiplex PCR, the TCRdb table keeps only in-frame clones and is missing some. The data contain about 150,000 clones, roughly 74% of them singletons. The sample comprised peripheral blood. These receptors originate from a woman of 80 years or more with acute or convalescent COVID-19. The CDR3 runs from the conserved cysteine through the conserved F or W. A D gene is named only where the DNA matches it firmly. Part of the rows lack a size; the others show once, few, many or a class for expanded clones.

J gene: TRBJ2-3
D gene: TRBD2
clone size: -
V gene: TRBV18
CDR3 protein: CASSLYSGSTDTQYF
CDR3 DNA: TGTGCCAGCTCACTCTATAGCGGGAGCACAGATACGCAGTATTTT

J gene: TRBJ1-3
D gene: -
clone size: -
V gene: TRBV6-6
CDR3 protein: CASSYPPRDIYF
CDR3 DNA: TGTGCCAGCAGTTACCCCCCCCGGGACATATATTTT

J gene: TRBJ1-1
D gene: TRBD1
clone size: -
V gene: TRBV5-4
CDR3 protein: CASSWGDRGNTEAFF
CDR3 DNA: TGTGCCAGCAGCTGGGGGGACAGGGGAAACACTGAAGCTTTCTTT

J gene: TRBJ1-1
D gene: -
clone size: -
V gene: TRBV6-5
CDR3 protein: CASSSGNTEAFF
CDR3 DNA: TGTGCCAGCAGTTCGGGGAACACTGAAGCTTTCTTT

J gene: TRBJ2-1
D gene: TRBD1
clone size: -
V gene: TRBV6-6
CDR3 protein: CASSYPGQGRGEQFF
CDR3 DNA: TGTGCCAGCAGTTACCCGGGACAGGGGAGGGGTGAGCAGTTCTTC

J gene: TRBJ1-5
D gene: TRBD1
clone size: few
V gene: TRBV7-2
CDR3 protein: CASSSPGGTGRLGNQPQHF
CDR3 DNA: TGTGCCAGCAGCTCCCCAGGGGGGACAGGGCGTTTGGGCAATCAGCCCCAGCATTTT

J gene: TRBJ1-2
D gene: -
clone size: -
V gene: TRBV19
CDR3 protein: CASSIDPRRYGYTF
CDR3 DNA: TGTGCCAGTAGTATAGACCCGAGGAGGTATGGCTACACCTTC

J gene: TRBJ1-4
D gene: -
clone size: once
V gene: TRBV5-1
CDR3 protein: CASSVQGSNEKLFF
CDR3 DNA: TGCGCCAGCAGCGTACAGGGTTCTAATGAAAAACTGTTTTTT

J gene: TRBJ2-7
D gene: -
clone size: -
V gene: TRBV29-1
CDR3 protein: CSVEGSTYEQYF
CDR3 DNA: TGCAGCGTTGAAGGCAGTACCTACGAGCAGTACTTC

J gene: TRBJ2-3
D gene: TRBD2
clone size: -
V gene: TRBV28
CDR3 protein: CASSLSGTSGGGGTQYF
CDR3 DNA: TGTGCCAGCAGTTTATCAGGGACTAGCGGGGGCGGGGGTACGCAGTATTTT

J gene: TRBJ1-2
D gene: -
clone size: -
V gene: TRBV28
CDR3 protein: CASSSGEKTFSYGYTF
CDR3 DNA: TGTGCCAGCAGTTCAGGGGAAAAGACCTTTTCATATGGCTACACCTTC

J gene: TRBJ2-3
D gene: TRBD2
clone size: few
V gene: TRBV7-9
CDR3 protein: CASSLPTSGKITDTQYF
CDR3 DNA: TGTGCCAGCAGCTTACCGACTAGCGGGAAGATCACAGATACGCAGTATTTT

J gene: TRBJ1-5
D gene: -
clone size: -
V gene: TRBV28
CDR3 protein: CASSSQTVGNQPQHF
CDR3 DNA: TGTGCCAGCAGTTCCCAGACAGTGGGCAATCAGCCCCAGCATTTT

J gene: TRBJ1-6
D gene: -
clone size: -
V gene: TRBV11-2
CDR3 protein: CASSLVTGMGSPLHF
CDR3 DNA: TGTGCCAGCAGCTTAGTTACGGGGATGGGCTCACCCCTCCACTTT

J gene: TRBJ2-2
D gene: TRBD2
clone size: -
V gene: TRBV20-1
CDR3 protein: CSASWGGNTGELFF
CDR3 DNA: TGCAGTGCTAGTTGGGGGGGGAACACCGGGGAGCTGTTTTTT

J gene: TRBJ2-7
D gene: -
clone size: -
V gene: TRBV6-5
CDR3 protein: CASSYRGTGTDEQYF
CDR3 DNA: TGTGCCAGCAGTTACCGGGGGACCGGGACTGACGAGCAGTACTTC

J gene: TRBJ1-4
D gene: -
clone size: -
V gene: TRBV15
CDR3 protein: CATSRDLWGRGDEKLFF
CDR3 DNA: TGTGCCACCAGCAGAGATCTCTGGGGCAGGGGCGATGAAAAACTGTTTTTT

J gene: TRBJ2-7
D gene: TRBD2
clone size: -
V gene: TRBV7-9
CDR3 protein: CASSPAGTSGTYEQYF
CDR3 DNA: TGTGCCAGCAGCCCGGCCGGGACTAGCGGAACCTACGAGCAGTACTTC

J gene: TRBJ1-2
D gene: -
clone size: -
V gene: TRBV27
CDR3 protein: CASSLSSFGGSFNYGYTF
CDR3 DNA: TGTGCCAGCAGTTTATCCTCCTTCGGCGGGAGCTTTAACTATGGCTACACCTTC

J gene: TRBJ2-7
D gene: -
clone size: -
V gene: TRBV11-2
CDR3 protein: CASSLQVLSYEQYF
CDR3 DNA: TGTGCCAGCAGCCTCCAGGTGCTCTCCTACGAGCAGTACTTC

J gene: TRBJ2-2
D gene: TRBD1
clone size: few
V gene: TRBV5-8
CDR3 protein: CASKDRGRSGELFF
CDR3 DNA: TGTGCCAGCAAGGACAGGGGAAGGTCCGGGGAGCTGTTTTTT

J gene: TRBJ1-1
D gene: -
clone size: few
V gene: TRBV18
CDR3 protein: CASSPLGPGDMGTEAFF
CDR3 DNA: TGTGCCAGCTCACCCTTGGGCCCAGGGGATATGGGCACTGAAGCTTTCTTT

J gene: TRBJ2-5
D gene: TRBD2
clone size: -
V gene: TRBV2
CDR3 protein: CASSASGVYQETQYF
CDR3 DNA: TGTGCCAGCAGTGCTAGCGGGGTGTACCAAGAGACCCAGTACTTC

J gene: TRBJ2-2
D gene: -
clone size: -
V gene: TRBV2
CDR3 protein: CASKRGTSNTGELFF
CDR3 DNA: TGTGCCAGCAAAAGAGGGACTTCGAACACCGGGGAGCTGTTTTTT